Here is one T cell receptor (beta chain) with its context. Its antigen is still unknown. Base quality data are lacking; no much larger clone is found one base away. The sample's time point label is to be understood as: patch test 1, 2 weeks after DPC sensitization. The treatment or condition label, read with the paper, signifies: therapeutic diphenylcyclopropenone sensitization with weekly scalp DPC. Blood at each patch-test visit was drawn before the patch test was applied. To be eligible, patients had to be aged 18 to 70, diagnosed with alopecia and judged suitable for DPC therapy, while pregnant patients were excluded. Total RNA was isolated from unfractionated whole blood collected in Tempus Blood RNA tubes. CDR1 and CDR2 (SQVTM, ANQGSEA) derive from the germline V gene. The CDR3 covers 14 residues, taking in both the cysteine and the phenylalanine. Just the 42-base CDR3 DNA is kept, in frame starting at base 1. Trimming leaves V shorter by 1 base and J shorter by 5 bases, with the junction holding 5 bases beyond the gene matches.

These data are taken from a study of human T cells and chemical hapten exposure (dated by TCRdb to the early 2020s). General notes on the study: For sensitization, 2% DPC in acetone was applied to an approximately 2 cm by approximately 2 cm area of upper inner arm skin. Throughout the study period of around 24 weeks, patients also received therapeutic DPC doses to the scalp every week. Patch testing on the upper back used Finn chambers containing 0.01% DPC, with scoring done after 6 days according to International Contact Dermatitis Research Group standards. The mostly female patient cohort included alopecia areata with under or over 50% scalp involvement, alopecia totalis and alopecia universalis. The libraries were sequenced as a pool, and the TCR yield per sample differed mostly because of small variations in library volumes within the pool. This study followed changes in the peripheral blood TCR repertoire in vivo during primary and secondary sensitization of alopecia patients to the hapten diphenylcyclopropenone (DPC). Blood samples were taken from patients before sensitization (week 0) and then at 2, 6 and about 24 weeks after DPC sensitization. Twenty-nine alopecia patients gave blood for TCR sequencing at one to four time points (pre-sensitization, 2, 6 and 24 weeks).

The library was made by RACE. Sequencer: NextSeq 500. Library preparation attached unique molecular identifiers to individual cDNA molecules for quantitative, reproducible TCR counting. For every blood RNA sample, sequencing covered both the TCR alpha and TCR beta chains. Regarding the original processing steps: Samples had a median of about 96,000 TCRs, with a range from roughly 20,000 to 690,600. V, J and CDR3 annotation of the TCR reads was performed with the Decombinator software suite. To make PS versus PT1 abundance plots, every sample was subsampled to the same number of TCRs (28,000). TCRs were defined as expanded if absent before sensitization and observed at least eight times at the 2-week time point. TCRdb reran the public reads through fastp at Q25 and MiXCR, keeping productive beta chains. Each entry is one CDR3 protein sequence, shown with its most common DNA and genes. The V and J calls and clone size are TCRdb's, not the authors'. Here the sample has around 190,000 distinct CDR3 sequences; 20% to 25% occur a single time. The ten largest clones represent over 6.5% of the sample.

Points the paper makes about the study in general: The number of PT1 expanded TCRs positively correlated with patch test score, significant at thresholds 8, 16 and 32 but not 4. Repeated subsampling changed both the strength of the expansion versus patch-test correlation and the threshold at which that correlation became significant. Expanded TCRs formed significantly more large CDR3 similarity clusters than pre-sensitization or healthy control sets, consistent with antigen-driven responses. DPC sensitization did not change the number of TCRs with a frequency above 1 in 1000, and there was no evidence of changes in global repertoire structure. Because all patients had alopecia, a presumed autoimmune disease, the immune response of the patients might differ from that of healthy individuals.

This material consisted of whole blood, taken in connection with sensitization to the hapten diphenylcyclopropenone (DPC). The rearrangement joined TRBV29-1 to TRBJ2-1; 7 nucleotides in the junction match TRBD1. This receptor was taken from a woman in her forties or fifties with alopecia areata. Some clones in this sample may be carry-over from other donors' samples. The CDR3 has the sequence CSVEGRDRNNEQFF. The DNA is TGCAGCGTTGAAGGACGGGACAGAAACAATGAGCAGTTCTTC.